The TCR beta chain under discussion was sequenced for a study of T-cell reconstitution after alpha-beta-depleted transplantation in children. On this clonotype itself: What it binds is unknown. A much more abundant neighbour one base away suggests this may be a read error.

The library targeted TCRbeta and was prepared with unique molecular identifiers. TCRdb ran MiXCR on the PCR reads and lists one entry per CDR3 protein. The sample lists hundreds of thousands of distinct CDR3 sequences; about 12% were seen once. The study, taken as a whole, reports: It was reported that alpha-beta T cells came from several hundred expanded graft clones (about two months after transplant). Newly produced T cells mostly accounted for T-cell counts and diversity one year post-transplant. Some patients' high day-60 TCRbeta diversity was traced to surviving recipient T cells and thymic progenitors.

Deletions cut 7 bases from V and 3 bases from J, with 16 bases between. Germline V CDR1 and CDR2: SQVTM, ANQGSEA. The CDR3 covers 14 residues. V and J are TRBV29-1 and TRBJ1-5, with D perhaps TRBD1 (5 bases). This TCR was recovered from a girl aged 2 to 10 with congenital amegakaryocytic thrombocytopenia, due to receive a stem cell transplant. The specimen comprised PBMCs, sampled before TCRalphabeta/CD19-depleted stem cell transplant. This chain's CDR3 is CSARGNGPNQPQHF. The CDR3 DNA reads TGCAGCGCCCGGGGGAACGGACCCAATCAGCCCCAGCATTTT. Based on the CDR3 plus reference TRBV29-1 and TRBJ1-5, the full variable domain is SAVISQKPSRDICQRGTSLTIQCQVDSQVTMMFWYRQQPGQSLTLIATANQGSEATYESGFVIDKFPISRPNLTFSTLTVSNMSPEDSSIYLCSARGNGPNQPQHFGDGTRLSIL.